These T cell receptor beta chains were read from a single sample in a study of cytomegalovirus exposure and HLA in healthy donors. Only in-frame clones appear in the TCRdb table, and some are missing; sequencing was by immunoSEQ multiplex PCR. The table lists some 140,000 clones, 76% of them singletons. Material for sequencing was PBMCs. Receptors were obtained from a female donor in good health and CMV-seropositive. The CDR3 runs from the conserved cysteine through the conserved F or W. Fields, in order: clone size, J gene, D gene, V gene, CDR3 protein, CDR3 DNA. A D gene is named only where the DNA matches it firmly. Clone size appears in some rows only: once, few, many, or a class for an expanded clone.

few	TRBJ1-1	-	TRBV7-6	CASSFSGGSDTEAFF	TGTGCCAGCAGCTTCTCAGGTGGAAGTGACACTGAAGCTTTCTTT
once	TRBJ2-1	TRBD2	TRBV7-2	CASSYSSGGRDEQFF	TGTGCCAGCAGCTACTCTAGCGGGGGGAGGGATGAGCAGTTCTTC
few	TRBJ1-4	TRBD1	TRBV5-4	CASTGDRGDEKLFF	TGTGCCAGCACCGGGGACAGGGGGGATGAAAAACTGTTTTTT
-	TRBJ2-7	TRBD2	TRBV28	CASSPTSGGTYEQYF	TGTGCCAGCAGTCCAACTAGCGGGGGGACCTACGAGCAGTACTTC
-	TRBJ2-2	TRBD2	TRBV30	CAWSGEGLLAGGPGELFF	TGTGCCTGGAGTGGTGAAGGGTTGCTAGCGGGAGGGCCCGGGGAGCTGTTTTTT
-	TRBJ2-1	TRBD2	TRBV7-2	CASSLFSGTYNEQFF	TGTGCCAGCAGCTTATTTAGCGGGACCTACAATGAGCAGTTCTTC
-	TRBJ2-1	TRBD1	TRBV6-6	CASSTRTGETYNEQFF	TGTGCCAGCAGTACCCGGACAGGGGAGACCTACAATGAGCAGTTCTTC
once	TRBJ2-1	TRBD1	TRBV5-4	CASSLQGAHEQFF	TGTGCCAGCAGCTTACAGGGGGCCCATGAGCAGTTCTTC
-	TRBJ2-3	-	TRBV9	CASSLHGGDTQYF	TGTGCCAGCAGCCTCCACGGGGGAGATACGCAGTATTTT
-	TRBJ2-1	TRBD2	TRBV11-2	CASSRSGSDNEQFF	TGTGCCAGCAGTCGGAGCGGGAGTGATAATGAGCAGTTCTTC
-	TRBJ1-3	-	TRBV2	CASSENRLPGNTIYF	TGTGCCAGCAGTGAAAACAGGCTCCCTGGAAACACCATATATTTT
-	TRBJ2-6	-	TRBV4-2	CASSQVEGFSGANVLTF	TGTGCCAGCAGCCAAGTCGAGGGATTCTCTGGGGCCAACGTCCTGACTTTC
few	TRBJ2-4	-	TRBV18	CASSPQQGTAKNIQYF	TGTGCCAGCTCACCCCAACAGGGAACGGCCAAAAACATTCAGTACTTC
-	TRBJ2-7	TRBD1	TRBV23-1	CASSQPSLDRAKSYEQYF	TGCGCCAGCAGTCAACCATCCCTGGACAGGGCAAAATCCTACGAGCAGTACTTC
-	TRBJ2-4	TRBD1	TRBV6-5	CASSDRVTSYIQYF	TGTGCCAGCAGTGACAGGGTAACGAGTTACATTCAGTACTTC
few	TRBJ2-1	-	TRBV10-3	CAIKAGQFNEQFF	TGTGCCATCAAGGCGGGACAGTTTAATGAGCAGTTCTTC
-	TRBJ2-1	TRBD1	TRBV6-1	CASSEWGQVPYNEQLF	TGTGCCAGCAGTGAATGGGGACAGGTACCGTACAATGAGCAGCTCTTC
-	TRBJ2-1	TRBD2	TRBV30	CACSSGTSYNEQFF	TGTGCCTGCTCTAGCGGTACGTCCTACAATGAGCAGTTCTTC
-	TRBJ1-5	TRBD1	TRBV6-1	CASSEGGTGSILMNQPQHF	TGTGCCAGCAGTGAAGGGGGGACAGGGAGCATCTTGATGAATCAGCCCCAGCATTTT
-	TRBJ2-2	TRBD1	TRBV6-6	CAGQGAGTGELFF	TGTGCCGGACAGGGGGCGGGCACCGGGGAGCTGTTTTTT
-	TRBJ1-6	-	TRBV6-5	CASSYEGGISPLHF	TGTGCCAGCAGTTACGAGGGGGGGATCTCACCCCTCCACTTT
-	TRBJ2-7	-	TRBV6-4	CASSPNGYEQYF	TGTGCCAGCAGCCCAAACGGGTACGAGCAGTACTTC
-	TRBJ2-1	-	TRBV2	CASETMASANNEQFF	TGTGCCAGCGAGACGATGGCTAGCGCTAACAATGAGCAGTTCTTC
-	TRBJ2-6	-	TRBV5-1	CASSLRGGTAISGANVLTF	TGCGCCAGCAGCTTGCGCGGAGGGACAGCAATCTCTGGGGCCAACGTCCTGACTTTC
-	TRBJ2-5	TRBD1	TRBV11-1	CASSLGRTGQETQYF	TGTGCCAGCAGCTTAGGCCGGACAGGCCAAGAGACCCAGTACTTC
once	TRBJ1-6	TRBD1	TRBV7-9	CASSLDREGFLLDSPLHF	TGTGCCAGCAGCTTGGACAGGGAAGGGTTCTTGTTGGATTCACCCCTCCACTTT
-	TRBJ2-4	-	TRBV5-6	CASSSPSDIQYF	TGTGCCAGCAGCTCACCTTCGGACATTCAGTACTTC
-	TRBJ2-5	-	TRBV11-2	CASSSIPVAQYF	TGTGCCAGCAGCTCCATACCGGTGGCCCAGTACTTC
-	TRBJ1-1	TRBD1	TRBV27	CASSPLGQIKMNTEAFF	TGTGCCAGCAGTCCCCTGGGACAGATAAAGATGAACACTGAAGCTTTCTTT
few	TRBJ1-2	TRBD1	TRBV28	CASSRYSDRVGYTF	TGTGCCAGCAGTCGATATTCTGACAGGGTGGGCTACACCTTC
-	TRBJ2-4	-	TRBV7-9	CASSLIEGVAKNIQYF	TGTGCCAGCAGCCTTATAGAGGGGGTAGCCAAAAACATTCAGTACTTC
-	TRBJ1-1	TRBD1	TRBV7-3	CASSGGTGQVAFF	TGTGCCAGCAGCGGCGGGACAGGGCAGGTAGCTTTCTTT
-	TRBJ2-7	-	TRBV19	CASSIGGTSKNEQYF	TGTGCCAGTAGTATAGGCGGGACCAGCAAAAACGAGCAGTACTTC
-	TRBJ2-7	TRBD2	TRBV9	CASSVASGASYEQYF	TGTGCCAGCAGCGTAGCTAGCGGTGCCTCCTACGAGCAGTACTTC
-	TRBJ2-1	TRBD2	TRBV30	CAWSSGTSSHNEQFF	TGTGCCTGGAGTTCTGGGACTAGCAGCCACAATGAGCAGTTCTTC
-	TRBJ1-6	-	TRBV6-6	CASSYPGDSPLHF	TGTGCCAGCAGTTACCCCGGGGATTCACCCCTCCACTTT
once	TRBJ2-3	TRBD1	TRBV29-1	CSVRTGADTQYF	TGCAGCGTGAGGACAGGGGCAGATACGCAGTATTTT
-	TRBJ2-5	-	TRBV18	CASSPQGGQEETQYF	TGTGCCAGCTCACCTCAGGGGGGTCAGGAAGAGACCCAGTACTTC
-	TRBJ1-6	TRBD1	TRBV7-8	CASSRDRVPGLAYNSPLHF	TGTGCCAGCAGCCGCGACAGGGTCCCCGGTTTGGCCTATAATTCACCCCTCCACTTT
-	TRBJ2-1	TRBD2	TRBV7-6	CASSPIAGGSYNEQFF	TGTGCCAGCAGCCCCATAGCGGGAGGTTCCTACAATGAGCAGTTCTTC
few	TRBJ1-6	TRBD1	TRBV5-1	CASRRGPSADNSPLHF	TGCGCCAGCAGAAGGGGGCCTTCCGCCGATAATTCACCCCTCCACTTT
once	TRBJ2-3	TRBD1	TRBV29-1	CSVDNSGGDTQYF	TGCAGCGTCGACAATTCAGGGGGAGATACGCAGTATTTT
-	TRBJ2-2	-	TRBV10-3	CAISGWSENTGELFF	TGTGCCATCAGTGGTTGGTCAGAGAACACCGGGGAGCTGTTTTTT
once	TRBJ2-1	TRBD2	TRBV10-1	CASSPESGRYNEQFF	TGCGCCAGCAGCCCAGAGAGCGGGAGGTACAATGAGCAGTTCTTC
-	TRBJ1-5	-	TRBV28	CASSINQPQHF	TGTGCCAGCTCCATCAATCAGCCCCAGCATTTT
-	TRBJ2-1	TRBD2	TRBV28	CASSSAGGRVNEQFF	TGTGCCAGCAGTTCAGCGGGAGGGCGAGTGAATGAGCAGTTCTTC
-	TRBJ1-1	-	TRBV19	CASHAGGLPSKNTEAFF	TGTGCCAGTCACGCAGGCGGGCTCCCTAGTAAGAACACTGAAGCTTTCTTT
-	TRBJ2-7	TRBD2	TRBV7-9	CASSPGTSGRVYEQYF	TGTGCCAGCAGCCCCGGGACTAGCGGGAGGGTGTACGAGCAGTACTTC
-	TRBJ1-3	TRBD1	TRBV7-8	CASSLAFRGGQGATGNTIYF	TGTGCCAGCAGCTTAGCCTTTAGGGGGGGACAGGGGGCGACTGGAAACACCATATATTTT
-	TRBJ2-7	TRBD2	TRBV18	CASSRRETFTEQYF	TGTGCCAGCTCACGGCGGGAGACCTTTACCGAGCAGTACTTC
-	TRBJ2-5	-	TRBV4-1	CASSQTSGPQETQYF	TGCGCCAGCAGCCAAACTAGTGGGCCGCAAGAGACCCAGTACTTC
-	TRBJ1-5	TRBD1	TRBV10-3	CAIRQGQDQPQHF	TGTGCCATCAGGCAGGGACAGGATCAGCCCCAGCATTTT
-	TRBJ2-7	TRBD1	TRBV18	CAGSRDRAYEQYF	TGTGCCGGCTCACGGGACAGGGCCTACGAGCAGTACTTC
-	TRBJ2-7	TRBD1	TRBV5-1	CASSLVATGVVEQYF	TGCGCCAGCAGCTTGGTTGCGACAGGGGTGGTTGAGCAGTACTTC